The clone carrying this T cell receptor beta chain has just a few counts. Antigen: not known. The data originate from a study of T-cell memory formation after mild COVID-19. TCRdb re-called the 5' RACE reads through MiXCR, storing one row per CDR3 protein. The repertoire holds 260,000 or so distinct CDR3 sequences, with approximately 15% as singletons. The CDR3 loop spans 13 amino acids. The V gene's germline CDR1 is MNHNS and CDR2 SASEGT. V lost 3 bases and J 3 bases, leaving 9 bases between the germline ends. Findings and limits, study-wide: Clonal second-wave expansions that peaked on day 37 had unconfirmed SARS-CoV-2 specificity.

The chain has TRBV6-1 and TRBJ2-7; D uncertain. This TCR was recovered from a man younger than 35 who had mild COVID-19 (a few samples of this study predate the infection). Cell type and time point are not known. Material: PBMCs or a T cell subset sorted from them (not recorded which). The CDR3 protein is CASSDAAFYEQYV. Written as DNA, the CDR3 is TGTGCCAGCAGTGATGCCGCGTTCTACGAGCAGTACGTC.